The 10 T cell receptor beta chains below all came from one sample that was sequenced in a study of T cell responses to AZD1222 COVID-19 vaccine. The protocol was immunoSEQ multiplex PCR, while the TCRdb copy is restricted to in-frame clones and leaves out a portion. The repertoire holds over 100,000 clones, roughly 84% seen once, with more than 10% in the top ten. Specimen: peripheral blood, collected on day 0 of AZD1222 vaccination. These receptors were obtained from an adult in good health.

The rearrangement links TRBV5-6 to TRBJ2-7, with 9 bases aligning to TRBD1. The V segment lost 4 bases and the J segment 4 bases; nucleotides outside the gene matches: 6. CDR1 is SGHDT, CDR2 YYEEEE, per germline. The CDR3 is 14 residues long. The CDR3 spells CASSPKDRGYEQYF. The CDR3 DNA is TGTGCCAGCAGCCCCAAGGACAGGGGTTACGAGCAGTACTTC.

The chain recombines TRBV19 with TRBJ2-6, with D possibly TRBD2 on 5 matching bases. The CDR3 runs 16 residues. Germline loops: CDR1 LNHDA, CDR2 SQIVND (reference sequence). The germline V and J ends were trimmed by 2 bases and 0 bases, with 8 bases remaining between them. The DNA of the CDR3 is TGTGCCAGTAGTATATCCGGGATCTCTGGGGCCAACGTCCTGACTTTC. Its protein product is CASSISGISGANVLTF.

The CDR3 DNA sequence: TGTGCCAGCAGCGGAGGTGGGGCCAACGTCCTGACTTTC. Protein product: CASSGGGANVLTF. The J gene is TRBJ2-6, the V gene TRBV9; no firm D call. Germline CDR1 SGDLS, CDR2 YYNGEE. Trimming removed 3 bases at V and 3 bases at J, with 4 bases between. The length of the CDR3 is 13 residues.

This clone was detected once. The V and J genes are TRBV4-1 and TRBJ2-1, with 14 bases fitting TRBD2. The CDR3 is 17 amino acids. In germline, CDR1 is MGHRA, CDR2 YSYEKL. The trim removed 0 bases at V and 8 bases at J, leaving 6 bases unmatched. The CDR3 DNA reads as TGCGCCAGCAGCCAAGACCCGGGACTAGCGGGGGAGGATGAGCAGTTCTTC. Protein: CASSQDPGLAGEDEQFF.

The chain carries TRBV18 and TRBJ1-4; D gene uncertain. From germline, CDR1 is KGHSH and CDR2 LQKENI. V lost 3 bases and J 2 bases, leaving 10 bases between the germline ends. This CDR3 is 15 amino acids long. The CDR3 bases are TGTGCCAGCTCACCCCTGGAGGGCACTAATGAAAAACTGTTTTTT. It specifies CASSPLEGTNEKLFF. Supplemented by reference TRBV18 and TRBJ1-4, the full variable domain reads NAGVMQNPRHLVRRRGQEARLRCSPMKGHSHVYWYRQLPEEGLKFMVYLQKENIIDESGMPKERFSAEFPKEGPSILRIQQVVRGDSAAYFCASSPLEGTNEKLFFGSGTQLSVL.

V usage is TRBV7-6 and J usage is TRBJ2-2; 8 nucleotides agree with TRBD2. This CDR3 spans 18 amino acids. Losses at the gene ends were 5 bases for V and 0 bases for J; bases not matched to a gene: 11. CDR1 is SGHVS, CDR2 FNYEAQ, per germline. CDR3 sequence (DNA): TGTGCCAGCAGCGCGAAACCCCCGGGACTAGCGAACACCGGGGAGCTGTTTTTT. Translating gives CASSAKPPGLANTGELFF.

The chain carries TRBV19 and TRBJ1-4, with D uncertain. Trimming removed 0 bases from V and 7 bases from J, with 0 bases in between. The CDR3 spans 11 residues. Germline values: CDR1 LNHDA, CDR2 SQIVND (reference sequence). The CDR3 reads CASSIDEKLFF. Written as DNA, the CDR3 is TGTGCCAGTAGTATAGATGAAAAACTGTTTTTT.

The rearrangement uses TRBV4-2 and TRBJ2-3; D is possibly TRBD1 or TRBD2 (6 bases each). V was clipped by 1 base and J by 0 bases, with 14 bases between them. CDR1 is LGHNA, CDR2 YNFKEQ, per germline. CDR3 length: 17 amino acids. The chain's CDR3 is CASSQGGLATSTDTQYF. The CDR3 DNA reads as TGTGCCAGCAGCCAAGGGGGGCTAGCGACTAGCACAGATACGCAGTATTTT.

The genes are TRBV5-4 and TRBJ2-7; possibly TRBD1 for D (6 bases). The CDR3 totals 15 residues. V lost 0 bases, J lost 0 bases, and 10 bases lay in between. Looked up from germline, CDR1 is SGHNT and CDR2 is YYREEE (reference sequence). The CDR3 DNA reads as TGTGCCAGCAGCTTGGAGACAGGCGGCTCCTACGAGCAGTACTTC. Protein product: CASSLETGGSYEQYF.

The rearrangement links TRBV19 to TRBJ1-5; 9 nucleotides line up with TRBD1. This CDR3 has 18 amino acids. V trimming: 1 base; J trimming: 0 bases; junction bases outside the gene matches: 7. Germline V gives CDR1 LNHDA, CDR2 SQIVND (reference sequence). The CDR3: CASSIGNRGLYSNQPQHF. The CDR3 coding sequence is TGTGCCAGTAGTATAGGGAACAGGGGGCTATATAGCAATCAGCCCCAGCATTTT.